This T cell receptor (beta chain) appears in the sequencing data of a study of T cell responses to AZD1222 COVID-19 vaccine. Study context: Second-dose intervals near 4 or 12 weeks were combined.

Profiled with immunoSEQ multiplex PCR; TCRdb holds only in-frame clones, not every one. The table lists 150,000 to 200,000 clones, around 94% of them singletons, with about 0.6% in the top ten. A remark on this clone: Antigen: not known.

Study-wide results and limits: Following two doses of AZD1222, Spike-specific TCR breadth and depth rose. There were repertoire samples only from the period after the peak T cell response.

Germline V gene sequence: CDR1 SEHNR, CDR2 FQNEAQ (reference sequence). Losses at the gene ends were 2 bases for V and 7 bases for J; bases not matched to a gene: 3. The CDR3 runs 15 residues. This receptor was taken from an adult in good health. V gene TRBV7-9 combines with J gene TRBJ1-6, with 9 bases fitting TRBD1. The sample was peripheral blood, taken on day 0 of AZD1222 vaccination. Written as DNA, the CDR3 is TGTGCCAGCAGCTTAAGCGGGACAGGGAATTCACCCCTCCACTTT. Protein sequence: CASSLSGTGNSPLHF. Full variable domain (rest looked up from reference TRBV7-9 and TRBJ1-6): DTGVSQNPRHKITKRGQNVTFRCDPISEHNRLYWYRQTLGQGPEFLTYFQNEAQLEKSRLLSDRFSAERPKGSFSTLEIQRTEQGDSAMYLCASSLSGTGNSPLHFGNGTRLTVT.